The sequence of this T cell receptor (beta chain) was determined in a study of post-analysis software for immune sequencing data. In this sample, this clonotype turned up a few times. Its antigen is undetermined. This CDR3 spans 14 amino acids. Germline loops: CDR1 ENHRY, CDR2 SYGVKD. Trimming took 3 bases from V and 8 from J, leaving 16 bases between them. Study-wide results and limits: Five or six TRBV segments were significantly more frequent in patients than in controls. TRBV5-6, TRBV5-1 and TRBV20-1 were among these segments.

Every TCR beta cDNA library bore unique molecular identifiers. TCRdb re-called the PCR reads through MiXCR, storing one row per CDR3 protein. The top ten hold about 5.6% of the sample, which has about 540,000 distinct CDR3 sequences, around 31% seen once. This chain links TRBV10-3 with TRBJ1-1; D possibly corresponds to TRBD1 (5 bases). The origin of this receptor is a girl aged 2-17 years with multiple sclerosis. The source material was blood. The CDR3 DNA is TGTGCCATCAGTGACCCGGTAGCTCGGACAGAAGCTTTCTTT. It translates to CAISDPVARTEAFF.